The clone carrying this T cell receptor beta chain was observed once. The source of the sample is a study of blood T cell repertoires in COVID-19. Followed over time, Seattle patients had been enrolled while infection was active. Assay: immunoSEQ multiplex PCR; the TCRdb copy retains only in-frame clones and omits some. The repertoire holds 300,000 to 450,000 clones, with around 87% as singletons. Looked up from germline, CDR1 is LGHDT and CDR2 is YNNKEL (reference sequence). The CDR3 runs 16 residues. V lost 3 bases and J 6 bases, leaving 18 bases between the germline ends. V is TRBV3-1 (or the pseudogene TRBV3-2) and J is TRBJ2-1; a possible D gene is TRBD2 (7 bases). The TCR was taken from a woman aged 60-70 years with COVID-19, enrolled during active disease. What was sequenced was peripheral blood. CDR3 sequence: CASSHPWKGGSNEQFF. The CDR3 region has the DNA TGTGCCAGCAGCCATCCCTGGAAGGGGGGGTCCAATGAGCAGTTCTTC.